This TCR beta chain was identified in a study of technical replicates of blood from a few donors. This CDR3 comprises 14 residues. Trimming shortened V by 1 base and J by 0 bases, and 5 bases separated the two germline ends. Germline assignment: CDR1 LNHDA and CDR2 SQIVND (reference sequence). The protocol was immunoSEQ multiplex PCR, while the TCRdb copy is restricted to in-frame clones and leaves out a portion. This sample has about 68,000 clones, with less than 98% found just once. The chain links TRBV19 to TRBJ2-3; unclear D gene. The sequencing input was T cells isolated from PBMCs. The clonotype was recovered from a human donor in good health. The DNA for the CDR3 is TGTGCCAGTAGTATAGTATTAAGCACAGATACGCAGTATTTT. Translation gives CASSIVLSTDTQYF.